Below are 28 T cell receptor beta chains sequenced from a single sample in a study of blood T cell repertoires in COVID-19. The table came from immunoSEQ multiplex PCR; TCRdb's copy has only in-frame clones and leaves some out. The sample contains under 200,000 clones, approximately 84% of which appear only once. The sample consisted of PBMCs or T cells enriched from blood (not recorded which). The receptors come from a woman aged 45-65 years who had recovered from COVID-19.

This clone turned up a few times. The CDR3 loop is CASSPTTTAGQPQHF. The CDR3 nucleotides read TGTGCCAGCAGCCCTACAACAACAGCCGGTCAGCCCCAGCATTTT. The V call is TRBV5-5, the J call TRBJ1-5; no firm D call. Germline CDR1 and CDR2: SGHKS and YYEKEE (reference sequence). The V end was cut by 4 bases, the J end by 6 bases, with 17 bases between. The CDR3 covers 15 residues.

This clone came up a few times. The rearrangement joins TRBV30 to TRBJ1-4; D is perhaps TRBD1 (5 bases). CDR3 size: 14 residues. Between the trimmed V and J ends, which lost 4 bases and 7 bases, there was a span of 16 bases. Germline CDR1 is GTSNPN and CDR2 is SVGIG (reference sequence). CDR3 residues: CAWNSGGGGEKLFF. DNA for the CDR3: TGTGCCTGGAACTCCGGGGGGGGAGGTGAAAAACTGTTTTTT.

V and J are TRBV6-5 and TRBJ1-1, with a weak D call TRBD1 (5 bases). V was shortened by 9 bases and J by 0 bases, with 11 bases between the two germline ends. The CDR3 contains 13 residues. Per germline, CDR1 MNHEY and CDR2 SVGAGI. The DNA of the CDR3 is TGTGCCAGTCGACTAGGGGTGAACACTGAAGCTTTCTTT. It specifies CASRLGVNTEAFF.

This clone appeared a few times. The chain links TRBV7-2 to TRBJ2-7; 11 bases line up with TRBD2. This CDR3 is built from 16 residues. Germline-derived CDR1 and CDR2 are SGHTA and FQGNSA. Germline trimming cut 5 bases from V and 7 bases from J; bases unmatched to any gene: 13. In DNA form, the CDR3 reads TGTGCCAGCAGCAGCGGGACTAGCGGTACAGCCGGAGAGCAGTACTTC. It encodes CASSSGTSGTAGEQYF. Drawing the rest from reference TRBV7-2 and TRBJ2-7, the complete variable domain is GAGVSQSPSNKVTEKGKDVELRCDPISGHTALYWYRQSLGQGLEFLIYFQGNSAPDKSGLPSDRFSAERTGGSVSTLTIQRTQQEDSAVYLCASSSGTSGTAGEQYFGPGTRLTVT.

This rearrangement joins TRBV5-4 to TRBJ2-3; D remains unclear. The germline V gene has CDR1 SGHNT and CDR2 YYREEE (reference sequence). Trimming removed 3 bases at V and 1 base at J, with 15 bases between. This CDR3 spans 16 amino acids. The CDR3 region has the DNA TGTGCCAGCAGCTCTTCCTTATCCCAGGGCACAGATACGCAGTATTTT. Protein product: CASSSSLSQGTDTQYF.

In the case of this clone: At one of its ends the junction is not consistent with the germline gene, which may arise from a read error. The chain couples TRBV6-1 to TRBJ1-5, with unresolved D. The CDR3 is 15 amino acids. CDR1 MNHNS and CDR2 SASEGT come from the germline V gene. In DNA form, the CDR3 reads TGTGCCAGCAGGGAAGGGTTTTCGGGCAATCAGCCCCAGCATTTT. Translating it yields CASREGFSGNQPQHF.

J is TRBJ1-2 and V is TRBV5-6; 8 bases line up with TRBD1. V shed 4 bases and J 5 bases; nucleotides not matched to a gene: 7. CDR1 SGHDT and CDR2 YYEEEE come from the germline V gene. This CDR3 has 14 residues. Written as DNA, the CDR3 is TGTGCCAGCAGCCTCCAGGGGGCACGTTATGGCTACACCTTC. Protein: CASSLQGARYGYTF.

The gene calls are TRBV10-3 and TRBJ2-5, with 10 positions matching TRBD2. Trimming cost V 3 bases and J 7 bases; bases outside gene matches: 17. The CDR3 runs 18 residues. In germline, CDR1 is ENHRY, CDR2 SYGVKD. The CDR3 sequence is CAISDPSKREGLGGTQYF. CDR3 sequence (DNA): TGTGCCATCAGTGACCCCTCTAAGCGGGAGGGCCTAGGTGGGACCCAGTACTTC.

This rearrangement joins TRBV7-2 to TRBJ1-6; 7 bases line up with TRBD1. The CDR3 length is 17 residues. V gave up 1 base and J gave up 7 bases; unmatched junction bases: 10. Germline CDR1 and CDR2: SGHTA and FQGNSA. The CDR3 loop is CASSLGQGVIGNSPLHF. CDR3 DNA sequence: TGTGCCAGCAGCTTAGGTCAGGGGGTAATAGGGAATTCACCCCTCCACTTT. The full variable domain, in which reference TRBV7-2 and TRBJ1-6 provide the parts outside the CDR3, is GAGVSQSPSNKVTEKGKDVELRCDPISGHTALYWYRQSLGQGLEFLIYFQGNSAPDKSGLPSDRFSAERTGGSVSTLTIQRTQQEDSAVYLCASSLGQGVIGNSPLHFGNGTRLTVT.

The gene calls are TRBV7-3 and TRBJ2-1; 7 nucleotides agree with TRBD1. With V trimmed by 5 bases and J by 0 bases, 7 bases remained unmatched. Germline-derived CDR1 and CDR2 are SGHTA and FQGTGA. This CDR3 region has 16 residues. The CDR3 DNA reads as TGTGCCAGCAGCCCTAAAGGGGGCCTCTCCTACAATGAGCAGTTCTTC. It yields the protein CASSPKGGLSYNEQFF.

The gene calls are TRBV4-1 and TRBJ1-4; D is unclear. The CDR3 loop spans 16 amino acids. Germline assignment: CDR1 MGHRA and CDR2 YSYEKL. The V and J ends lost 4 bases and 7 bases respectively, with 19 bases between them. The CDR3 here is CASSLGPGREGEKLFF. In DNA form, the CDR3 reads TGCGCCAGCAGCCTCGGGCCCGGGAGAGAGGGTGAAAAACTGTTTTTT.

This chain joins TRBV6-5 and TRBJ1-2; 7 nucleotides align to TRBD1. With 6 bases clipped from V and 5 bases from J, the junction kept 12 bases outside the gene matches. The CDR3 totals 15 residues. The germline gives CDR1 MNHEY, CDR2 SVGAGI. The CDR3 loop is CASSAVAQGKYGYTF. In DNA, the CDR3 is TGTGCCAGCAGCGCCGTAGCACAGGGGAAGTATGGCTACACCTTC.

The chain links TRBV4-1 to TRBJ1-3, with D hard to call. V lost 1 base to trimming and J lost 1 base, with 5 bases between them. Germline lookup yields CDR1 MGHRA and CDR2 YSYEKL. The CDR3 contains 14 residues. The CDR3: CASSQVGSGNTIYF. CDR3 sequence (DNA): TGCGCCAGCAGCCAAGTCGGTTCTGGAAACACCATATATTTT.

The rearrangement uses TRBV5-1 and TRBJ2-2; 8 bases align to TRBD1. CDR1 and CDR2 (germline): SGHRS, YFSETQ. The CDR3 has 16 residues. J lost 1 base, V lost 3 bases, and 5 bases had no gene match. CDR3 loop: CASSWGTGWNTGELFF. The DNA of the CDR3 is TGCGCCAGCAGCTGGGGGACAGGCTGGAACACCGGGGAGCTGTTTTTT.

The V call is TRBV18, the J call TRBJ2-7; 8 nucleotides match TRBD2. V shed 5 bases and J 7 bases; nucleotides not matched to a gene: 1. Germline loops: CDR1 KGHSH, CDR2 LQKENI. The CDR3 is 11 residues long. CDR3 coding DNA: TGTGCCAGCTCAGGACTAGCTGAGCAGTACTTC. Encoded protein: CASSGLAEQYF.

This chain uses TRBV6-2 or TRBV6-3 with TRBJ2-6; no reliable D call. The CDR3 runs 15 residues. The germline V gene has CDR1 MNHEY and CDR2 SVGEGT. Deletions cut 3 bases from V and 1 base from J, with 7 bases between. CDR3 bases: TGTGCCAGCAGTTATGGAGATTCTGGGGCCAACGTCCTGACTTTC. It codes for CASSYGDSGANVLTF.

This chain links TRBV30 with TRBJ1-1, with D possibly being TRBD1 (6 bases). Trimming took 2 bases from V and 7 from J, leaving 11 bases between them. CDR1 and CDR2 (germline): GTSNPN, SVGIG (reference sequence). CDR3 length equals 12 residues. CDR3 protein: CAWSHREVEAFF. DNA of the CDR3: TGTGCCTGGAGTCACAGGGAAGTTGAAGCTTTCTTT.

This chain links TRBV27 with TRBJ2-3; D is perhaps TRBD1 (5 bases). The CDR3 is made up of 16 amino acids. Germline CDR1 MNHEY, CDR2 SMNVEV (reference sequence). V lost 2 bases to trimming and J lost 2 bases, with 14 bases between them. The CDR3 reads CASSLISGLDTDTQYF. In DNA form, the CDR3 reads TGTGCCAGCAGTTTAATTTCAGGGCTCGACACAGATACGCAGTATTTT.

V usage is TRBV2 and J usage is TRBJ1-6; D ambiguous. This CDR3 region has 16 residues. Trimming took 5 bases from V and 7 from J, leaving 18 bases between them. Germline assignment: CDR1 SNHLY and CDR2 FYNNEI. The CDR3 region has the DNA TGTGCCAGCAGTAAGCAGCGAGCCGGGAAAAATTCACCCCTCCACTTT. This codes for CASSKQRAGKNSPLHF. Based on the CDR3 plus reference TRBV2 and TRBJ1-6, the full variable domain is EPEVTQTPSHQVTQMGQEVILRCVPISNHLYFYWYRQILGQKVEFLVSFYNNEISEKSEIFDDQFSVERPDGSNFTLKIRSTKLEDSAMYFCASSKQRAGKNSPLHFGNGTRLTVT.

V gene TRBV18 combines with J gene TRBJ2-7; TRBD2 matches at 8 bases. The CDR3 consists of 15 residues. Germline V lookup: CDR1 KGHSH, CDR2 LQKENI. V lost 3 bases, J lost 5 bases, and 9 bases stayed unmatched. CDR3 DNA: TGTGCCAGCTCACCCCCCTCAGCGGGAGTGGACGAGCAGTACTTC. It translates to CASSPPSAGVDEQYF. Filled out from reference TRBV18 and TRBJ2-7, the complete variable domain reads NAGVMQNPRHLVRRRGQEARLRCSPMKGHSHVYWYRQLPEEGLKFMVYLQKENIIDESGMPKERFSAEFPKEGPSILRIQQVVRGDSAAYFCASSPPSAGVDEQYFGPGTRLTVT.

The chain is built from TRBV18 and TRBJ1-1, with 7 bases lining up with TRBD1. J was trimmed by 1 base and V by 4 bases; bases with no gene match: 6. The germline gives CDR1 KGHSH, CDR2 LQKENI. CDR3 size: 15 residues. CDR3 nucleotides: TGTGCCAGCTCACTCTCTACAGGGGCGAACACTGAAGCTTTCTTT. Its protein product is CASSLSTGANTEAFF.

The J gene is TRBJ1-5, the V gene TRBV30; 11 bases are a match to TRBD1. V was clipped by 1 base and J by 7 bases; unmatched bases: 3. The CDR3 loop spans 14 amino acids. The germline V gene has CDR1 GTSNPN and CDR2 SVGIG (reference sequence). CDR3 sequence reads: CAWSGTGGLQPQHF. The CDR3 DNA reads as TGTGCCTGGAGTGGGACAGGGGGCCTACAGCCCCAGCATTTT.

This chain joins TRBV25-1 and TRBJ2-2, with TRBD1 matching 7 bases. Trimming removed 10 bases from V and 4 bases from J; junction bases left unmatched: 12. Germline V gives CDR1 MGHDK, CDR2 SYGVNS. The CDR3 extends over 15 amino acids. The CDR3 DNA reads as TGTGCCACCGAAGAGACAGGGTCGGGCACCGGGGAGCTGTTTTTT. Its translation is CATEETGSGTGELFF.

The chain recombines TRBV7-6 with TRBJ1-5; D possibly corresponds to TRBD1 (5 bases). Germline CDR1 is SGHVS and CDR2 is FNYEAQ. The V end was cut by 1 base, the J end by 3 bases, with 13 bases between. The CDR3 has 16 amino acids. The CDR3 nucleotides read TGTGCCAGCAGCTTAGTCAGGGTGTTGGTCAATCAGCCCCAGCATTTT. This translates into CASSLVRVLVNQPQHF.

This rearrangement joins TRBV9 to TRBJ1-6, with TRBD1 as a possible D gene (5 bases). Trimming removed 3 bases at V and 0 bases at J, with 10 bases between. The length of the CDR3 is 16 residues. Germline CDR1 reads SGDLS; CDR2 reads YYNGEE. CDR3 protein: CASSEGPSSYNSPLHF. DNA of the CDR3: TGTGCCAGCAGCGAGGGGCCAAGCTCCTATAATTCACCCCTCCACTTT.

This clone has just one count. CDR3 protein: CAVRQGSSYNEQFF. CDR3 coding DNA: TGTGCCGTAAGACAGGGTAGCTCCTACAATGAGCAGTTCTTC. This rearrangement joins TRBV24-1 to TRBJ2-1; TRBD1 matches 7 bases. The V gene end was trimmed by 12 bases and the J gene end by 0 bases; junction bases not matched to a gene: 7. This CDR3 is built from 14 residues. CDR1 and CDR2 from the germline V gene are KGHDR and SFDVKD.

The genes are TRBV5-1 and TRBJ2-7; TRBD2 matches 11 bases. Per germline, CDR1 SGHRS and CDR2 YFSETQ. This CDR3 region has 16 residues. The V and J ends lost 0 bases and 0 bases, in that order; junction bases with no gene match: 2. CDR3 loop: CASSLDLAGGSYEQYF. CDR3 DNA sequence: TGCGCCAGCAGCTTGGATCTAGCGGGAGGCTCCTACGAGCAGTACTTC.

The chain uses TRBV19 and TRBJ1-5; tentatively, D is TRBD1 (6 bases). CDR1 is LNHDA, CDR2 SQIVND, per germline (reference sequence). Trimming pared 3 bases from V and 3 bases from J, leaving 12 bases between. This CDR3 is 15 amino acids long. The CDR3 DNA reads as TGTGCCAGTAGTATTCCGGACAGTGTCAATCAGCCCCAGCATTTT. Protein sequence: CASSIPDSVNQPQHF.